This T cell receptor beta chain originates from a study of T cell repertoires in cytomegalovirus infection (dated by TCRdb to between 2018 and 2020). For the wider study: Because public TCR beta signatures pointed to carriage of CMV infection together with the matching HLA type, the HLA type of each donor mattered for the analysis.

The germline V gene provides CDR1 SGHTA and CDR2 FQGNSA. From cysteine to phenylalanine, the CDR3 is 16 amino acids long. Only the CDR3 DNA is retained, 48 bases long and in frame from the first base. Unmatched junction bases come to 8, with V trimmed by 4 bases and J by 7 bases. Overall results and qualifications from the work: In both this cohort and an independent cohort of some 350 donors, the cumulative frequency of public TCR beta family members distinguished carriers of CMV infection plus the relevant HLA type. The ex vivo response was dominated by HLA-C-restricted CMV-specific TCR beta clonotypes, which also provided the single most frequent clonotype in two of eight donors.

The sequencer was an Illumina HiSeq 1500. Using fastp at Q25 and MiXCR, TCRdb reprocessed the public reads and kept productive beta chains. Every entry covers one CDR3 protein and lists the most common genes and DNA from its rows. The sample profile shows fewer than 700,000 distinct CDR3 sequences; roughly a quarter of them were found once. The ten largest clones capture around 7.6% of the sample. Many counts were recorded for this clonotype. Its antigen target is currently unknown. Qualities for individual bases were not recorded, and no much larger clone is one base off. This sequence originates from a human donor in good health (CMV status not recorded). Some clones in this sample may be carry-over from other donors' samples. Recombination connected TRBV7-2 to TRBJ2-1, with 12 bases aligning to TRBD2. The sample was CD8+ T cells from PBMCs. The CDR3 in this case is CASSSSSGGGSNEQFF. The sequenced DNA is TGTGCCAGCAGCTCTTCTAGCGGGGGGGGGAGTAATGAGCAGTTCTTC.